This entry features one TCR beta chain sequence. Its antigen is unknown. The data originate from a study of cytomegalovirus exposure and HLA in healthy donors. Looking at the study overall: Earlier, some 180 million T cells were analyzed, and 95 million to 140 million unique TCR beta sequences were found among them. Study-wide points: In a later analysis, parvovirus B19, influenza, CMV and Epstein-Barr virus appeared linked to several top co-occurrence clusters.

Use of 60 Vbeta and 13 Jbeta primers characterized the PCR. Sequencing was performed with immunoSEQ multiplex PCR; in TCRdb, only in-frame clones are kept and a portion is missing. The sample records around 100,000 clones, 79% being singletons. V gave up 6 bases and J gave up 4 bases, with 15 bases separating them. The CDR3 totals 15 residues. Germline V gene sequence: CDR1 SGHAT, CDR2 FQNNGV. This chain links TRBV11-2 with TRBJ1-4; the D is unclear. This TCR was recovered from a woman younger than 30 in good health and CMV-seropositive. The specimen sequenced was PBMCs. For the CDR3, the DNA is TGTGCCAGCAGTTTTATTACAGTGGGTAATGAAAAACTGTTTTTT. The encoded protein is CASSFITVGNEKLFF.